This TCR beta chain comes out of a study of shared clonotypes between healthy human individuals. At a deep level, the assay was run. Using immunoSEQ multiplex PCR, the repertoire was profiled, and TCRdb retains in-frame clones only, with some absent. Among about 2 million clones listed, around 96% were seen once. Points from the study as a whole: Across a handful of donors, naive CD4 shared around 5.4%, naive CD8 3.5% to 4%, memory CD4 over 2%, memory CD8 about 0.38%. Enrolling few donors narrowed the genetic and exposure-history diversity that was represented. Compared with clonotypes that all four donors shared, non-shared clonotypes had lower generation probabilities.

This clone was counted once. Antigen specificity is unknown. This specimen includes other DNA sequences encoding the same CDR3. The naive CD8 population came from CD45RO-negative cells selected for CCR7, without terminally differentiated effector memory CD45RA+ cells. The germline V gene has CDR1 LGHNA and CDR2 YSLEER. Trimming left V 0 bases short and J 2 bases short, with 10 bases between. This CDR3 spans 15 amino acids. Material for sequencing was naive CD8+ T cells sorted from blood. The rearrangement links TRBV4-3 to TRBJ1-1; weak D call: TRBD1 (5 bases). The TCR was taken from a man between 18 and 35 years old in good health. DNA of the CDR3: TGCGCCAGCAGCCAAGATCCCGGGGGAAACACTGAAGCTTTCTTT. Its protein is CASSQDPGGNTEAFF.